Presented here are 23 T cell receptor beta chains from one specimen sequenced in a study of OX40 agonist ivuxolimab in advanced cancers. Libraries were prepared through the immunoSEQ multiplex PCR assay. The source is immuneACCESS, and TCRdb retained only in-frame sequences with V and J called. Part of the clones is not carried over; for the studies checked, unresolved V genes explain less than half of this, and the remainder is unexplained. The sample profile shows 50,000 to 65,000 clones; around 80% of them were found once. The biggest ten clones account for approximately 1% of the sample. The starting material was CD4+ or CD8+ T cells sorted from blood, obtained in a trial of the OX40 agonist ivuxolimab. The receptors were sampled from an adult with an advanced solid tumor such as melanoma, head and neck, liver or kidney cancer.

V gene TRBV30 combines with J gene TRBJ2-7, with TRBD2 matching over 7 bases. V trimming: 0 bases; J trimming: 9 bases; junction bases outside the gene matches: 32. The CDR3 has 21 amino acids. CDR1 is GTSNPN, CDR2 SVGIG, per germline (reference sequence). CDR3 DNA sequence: TGTGCCTGGAGTGTAGGAGTTCATCGGAGGCTGGGGACTACAACTTGGACGAGGCAGTACTTC. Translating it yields CAWSVGVHRRLGTTTWTRQYF.

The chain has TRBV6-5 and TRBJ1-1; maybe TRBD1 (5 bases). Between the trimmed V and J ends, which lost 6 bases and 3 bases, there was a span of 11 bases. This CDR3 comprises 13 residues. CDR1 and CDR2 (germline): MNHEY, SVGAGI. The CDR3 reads CASSSRGDTEAFF. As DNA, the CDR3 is TGTGCCAGCAGCTCTAGGGGTGACACTGAAGCTTTCTTT.

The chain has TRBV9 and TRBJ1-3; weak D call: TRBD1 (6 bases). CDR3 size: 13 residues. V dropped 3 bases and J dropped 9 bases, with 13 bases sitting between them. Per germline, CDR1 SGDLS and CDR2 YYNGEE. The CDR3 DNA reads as TGTGCCAGCAGCGCCCACAGGGTTAGCACCATATATTTT. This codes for CASSAHRVSTIYF.

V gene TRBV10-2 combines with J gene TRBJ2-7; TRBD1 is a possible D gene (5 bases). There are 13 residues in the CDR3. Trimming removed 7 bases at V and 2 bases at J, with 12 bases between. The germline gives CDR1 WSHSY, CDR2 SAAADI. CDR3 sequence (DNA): TGCGCCAGCAAGGGGCTTCGGGCCTACGAGCAGTACTTC. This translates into CASKGLRAYEQYF.

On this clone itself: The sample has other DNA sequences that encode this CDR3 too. The CDR3 is CASSLTGTANYGYTF. The CDR3 coding sequence is TGTGCCAGCAGCTTGACAGGGACGGCTAACTATGGCTACACCTTC. The chain carries TRBV5-4 and TRBJ1-2; maybe TRBD1 (6 bases). V gave up 1 base and J gave up 0 bases, with 10 bases separating them. Germline V gene data show CDR1 as SGHNT and CDR2 as YYREEE (reference sequence). This CDR3 spans 15 amino acids.

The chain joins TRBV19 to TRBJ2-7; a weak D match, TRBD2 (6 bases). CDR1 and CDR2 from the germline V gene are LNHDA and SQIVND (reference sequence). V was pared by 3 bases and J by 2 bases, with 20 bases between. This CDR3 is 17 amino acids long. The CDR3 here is CASSMEFRLEEPYEQYF. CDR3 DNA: TGTGCCAGTAGTATGGAATTCAGACTAGAAGAGCCCTACGAGCAGTACTTC.

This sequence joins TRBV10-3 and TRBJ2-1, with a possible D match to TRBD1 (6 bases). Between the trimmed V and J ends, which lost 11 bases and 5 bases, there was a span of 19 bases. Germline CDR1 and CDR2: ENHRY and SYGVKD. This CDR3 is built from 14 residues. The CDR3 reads CAAGHRDIDNEQFF. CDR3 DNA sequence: TGTGCCGCCGGTCACCGGGACATAGACAATGAGCAGTTCTTC.

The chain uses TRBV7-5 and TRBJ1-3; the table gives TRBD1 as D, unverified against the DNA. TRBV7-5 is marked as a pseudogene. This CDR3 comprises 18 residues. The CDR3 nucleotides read TGTGCCAGAAGCTTAGTGTCGGGGACAGGGCGGCTTGGAAACACCATATATTTT. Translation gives CARSLVSGTGRLGNTIYF.

The CDR3, as DNA: TGTGCCAGCAGCTTAGAAGCAGGGACTCCCTTTGAGACCCAGTACTTC. Residues: CASSLEAGTPFETQYF. The chain links TRBV11-2 to TRBJ2-5, with D possibly matching TRBD2 (6 bases). CDR1 and CDR2 from the germline V gene are SGHAT and FQNNGV. The germline V and J ends were trimmed by 0 bases and 5 bases, with 16 bases remaining between them. The length of the CDR3 is 16 residues.

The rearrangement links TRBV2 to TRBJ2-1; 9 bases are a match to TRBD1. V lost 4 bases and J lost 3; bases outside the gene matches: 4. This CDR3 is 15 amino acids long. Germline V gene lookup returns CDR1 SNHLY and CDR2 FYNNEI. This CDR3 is CASSATGGGYNEQFF. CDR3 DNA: TGTGCCAGCAGTGCCACAGGGGGCGGCTACAATGAGCAGTTCTTC.

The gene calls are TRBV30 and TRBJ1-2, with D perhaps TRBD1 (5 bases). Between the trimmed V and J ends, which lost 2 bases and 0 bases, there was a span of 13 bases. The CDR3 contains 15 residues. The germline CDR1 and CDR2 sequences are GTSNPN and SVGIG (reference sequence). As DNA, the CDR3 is TGTGCCTGGAGTAACGCCGACAGAACTAACTATGGCTACACCTTC. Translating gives CAWSNADRTNYGYTF.

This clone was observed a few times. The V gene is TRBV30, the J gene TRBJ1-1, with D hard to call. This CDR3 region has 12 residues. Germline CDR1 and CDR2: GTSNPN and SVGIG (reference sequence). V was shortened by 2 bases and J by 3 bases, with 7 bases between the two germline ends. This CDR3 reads CAWSFDDTEAFF. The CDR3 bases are TGTGCCTGGAGTTTCGATGACACTGAAGCTTTCTTT.

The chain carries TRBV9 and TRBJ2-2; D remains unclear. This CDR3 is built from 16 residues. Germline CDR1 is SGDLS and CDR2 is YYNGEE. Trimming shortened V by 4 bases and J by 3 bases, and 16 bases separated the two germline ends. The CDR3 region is CASSPTSGPYTGELFF. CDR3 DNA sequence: TGTGCCAGCAGCCCCACCTCCGGGCCGTACACCGGGGAGCTGTTTTTT.

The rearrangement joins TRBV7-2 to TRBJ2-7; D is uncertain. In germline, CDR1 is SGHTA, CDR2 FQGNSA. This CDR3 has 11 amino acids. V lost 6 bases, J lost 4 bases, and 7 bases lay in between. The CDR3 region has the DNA TGTGCCAGCAGTTCCGTTTACGAGCAGTACTTC. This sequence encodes CASSSVYEQYF.

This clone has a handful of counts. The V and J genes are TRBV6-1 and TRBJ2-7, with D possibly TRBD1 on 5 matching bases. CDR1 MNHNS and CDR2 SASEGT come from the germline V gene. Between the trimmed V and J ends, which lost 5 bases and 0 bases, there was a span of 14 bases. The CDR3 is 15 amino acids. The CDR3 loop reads CASSFDSLISYEQYF. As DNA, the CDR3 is TGTGCCAGCAGTTTCGACAGCCTTATCTCCTACGAGCAGTACTTC.

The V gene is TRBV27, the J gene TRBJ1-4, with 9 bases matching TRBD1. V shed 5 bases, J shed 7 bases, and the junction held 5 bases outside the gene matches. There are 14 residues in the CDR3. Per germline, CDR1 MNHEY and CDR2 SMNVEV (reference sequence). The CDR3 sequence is CASSTTGGLEKLFF. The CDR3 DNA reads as TGTGCCAGCAGTACAACAGGGGGCCTTGAAAAACTGTTTTTT.

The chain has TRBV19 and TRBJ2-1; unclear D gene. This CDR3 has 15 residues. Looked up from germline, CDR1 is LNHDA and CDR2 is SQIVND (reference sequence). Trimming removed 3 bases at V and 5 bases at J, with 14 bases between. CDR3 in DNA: TGTGCCAGTAGTATGGCCAGACCCAATGACAATGAGCAGTTCTTC. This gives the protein CASSMARPNDNEQFF.

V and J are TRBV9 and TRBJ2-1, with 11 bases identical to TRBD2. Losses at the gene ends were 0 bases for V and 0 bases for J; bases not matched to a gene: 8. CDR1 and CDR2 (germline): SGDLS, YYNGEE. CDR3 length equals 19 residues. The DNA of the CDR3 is TGTGCCAGCAGCGTAGCTTCGCTAGCGGGGGGCTCCTCCTACAATGAGCAGTTCTTC. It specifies CASSVASLAGGSSYNEQFF.

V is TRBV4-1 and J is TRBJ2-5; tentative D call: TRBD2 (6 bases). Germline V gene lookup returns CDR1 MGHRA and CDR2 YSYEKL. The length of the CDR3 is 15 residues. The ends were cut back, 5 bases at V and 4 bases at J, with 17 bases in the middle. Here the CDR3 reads CASSTFGGRGETQYF. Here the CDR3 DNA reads TGCGCCAGCAGCACCTTTGGAGGGCGGGGAGAGACCCAGTACTTC.

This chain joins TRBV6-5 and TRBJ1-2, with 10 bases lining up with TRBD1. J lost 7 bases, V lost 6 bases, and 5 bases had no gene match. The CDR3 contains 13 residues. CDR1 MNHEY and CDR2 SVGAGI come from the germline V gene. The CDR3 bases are TGTGCCAGCAGCCAGACAGGGGGCTCTGGCTACACCTTC. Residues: CASSQTGGSGYTF.

The CDR3 region is CASEDRSYEQYF. The CDR3 bases are TGTGCCAGTGAAGACAGATCCTACGAGCAGTACTTC. J is TRBJ2-7 and V is TRBV19, with D perhaps matching TRBD1 (5 bases). Trimming removed 8 bases at V and 1 base at J, with 9 bases between. This CDR3 is built from 12 residues. In germline, CDR1 is LNHDA, CDR2 SQIVND (reference sequence).

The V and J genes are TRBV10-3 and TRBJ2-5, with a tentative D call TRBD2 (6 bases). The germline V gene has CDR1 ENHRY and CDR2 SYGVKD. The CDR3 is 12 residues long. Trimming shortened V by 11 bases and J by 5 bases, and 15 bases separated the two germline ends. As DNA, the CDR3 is TGTGCCGTGGGGGAGGCTGGGGAGACCCAGTACTTC. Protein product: CAVGEAGETQYF.

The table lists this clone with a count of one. The CDR3 DNA reads as TGTGCCAGCAGCGTAACGTCGGGGAGCCCAGCTTTCTTT. This gives the protein CASSVTSGSPAFF. The rearrangement links TRBV9 to TRBJ1-1; D remains ambiguous. V was shortened by 1 base and J by 10 bases, with 14 bases between the two germline ends. The CDR3 covers 13 residues. The germline gives CDR1 SGDLS, CDR2 YYNGEE.